This TCR beta chain was retrieved from a study of patients and donors after allogeneic stem cell transplantation. TCRdb reprocessed the RT-PCR reads via MiXCR and lists one record per CDR3 protein. Counted here are some 31,000 distinct CDR3 sequences, 37% occurring once; the ten biggest clones make up over 60%. CDR1 and CDR2 from the germline V gene are ENHRY and SYGVKD. This CDR3 spans 16 amino acids. Trimming took 4 bases from V and 0 from J; bases not matched to a gene: 8. This clonotype was recorded a few times. The specimen sequenced was blood, either unsorted or a sorted T cell fraction (not recorded which). This sequence joins TRBV10-3 and TRBJ2-7; 8 nucleotides align to TRBD2. The sequence came from a human donor who was either an allogeneic HSCT recipient or a stem cell or donor lymphocyte infusion donor (not recorded which). It is not recorded whose cells these are; they may come from a transplant donor. The CDR3 region is CAISGRLAPSSYEQYF. CDR3 in DNA: TGTGCCATCAGTGGACGACTAGCGCCTAGCTCCTACGAGCAGTACTTC.